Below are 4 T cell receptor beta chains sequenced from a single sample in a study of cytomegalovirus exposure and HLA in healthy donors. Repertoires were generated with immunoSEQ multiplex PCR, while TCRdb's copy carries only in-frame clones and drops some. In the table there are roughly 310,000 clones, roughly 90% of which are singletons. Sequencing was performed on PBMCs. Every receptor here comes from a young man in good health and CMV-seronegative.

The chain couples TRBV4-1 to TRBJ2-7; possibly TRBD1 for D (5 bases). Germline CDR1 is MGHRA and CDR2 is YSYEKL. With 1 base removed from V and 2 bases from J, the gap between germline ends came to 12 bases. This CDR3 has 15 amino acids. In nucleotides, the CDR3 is TGCGCCAGCAGCCAAGGACAGCAGTGGGCCTACGAGCAGTACTTC. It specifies CASSQGQQWAYEQYF.

The chain's CDR3 is CASSTNVGQHSGNTIYF. The CDR3 DNA is TGTGCCAGCAGCACCAACGTCGGACAGCACTCTGGAAACACCATATATTTT. The chain employs TRBV7-8 and TRBJ1-3; a weak D match, TRBD1 (6 bases). CDR3 length: 17 amino acids. CDR1 is SGHVS, CDR2 FQNEAQ, per germline. Between the trimmed V and J ends, which lost 5 bases and 0 bases, there was a span of 17 bases. Full variable domain (rest looked up from reference TRBV7-8 and TRBJ1-3): GAGVSQSPRYKVAKRGQDVALRCDPISGHVSLFWYQQALGQGPEFLTYFQNEAQLDKSGLPSDRFFAERPEGSVSTLKIQRTQQEDSAVYLCASSTNVGQHSGNTIYFGEGSWLTVV.

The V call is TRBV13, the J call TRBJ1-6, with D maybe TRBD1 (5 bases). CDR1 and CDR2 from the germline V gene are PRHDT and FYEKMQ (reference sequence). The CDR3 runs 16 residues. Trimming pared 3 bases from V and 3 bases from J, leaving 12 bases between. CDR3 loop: CASSFGGVFYNSPLHF. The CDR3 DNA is TGTGCCAGCAGCTTCGGAGGGGTTTTCTATAATTCACCCCTCCACTTT. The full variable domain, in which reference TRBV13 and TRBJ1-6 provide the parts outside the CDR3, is AAGVIQSPRHLIKEKRETATLKCYPIPRHDTVYWYQQGPGQDPQFLISFYEKMQSDKGSIPDRFSAQQFSDYHSELNMSSLELGDSALYFCASSFGGVFYNSPLHFGNGTRLTVT.

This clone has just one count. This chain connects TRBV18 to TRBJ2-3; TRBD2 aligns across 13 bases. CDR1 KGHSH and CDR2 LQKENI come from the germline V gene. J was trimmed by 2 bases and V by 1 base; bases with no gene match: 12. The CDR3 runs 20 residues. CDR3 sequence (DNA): TGTGCCAGCTCACCACGCAGGACTAGCGGGGGCCCCAGCTTCACAGATACGCAGTATTTT. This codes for CASSPRRTSGGPSFTDTQYF.